A single sample gave rise to the 29 T cell receptor beta chains below, sequenced in a study of blood T cell repertoires in COVID-19. TCRdb's table, derived via immunoSEQ multiplex PCR, lists solely in-frame clones and lacks some. The sample has some 120,000 clones, under 95% seen once. Sequencing was performed on peripheral blood. These receptor sequences come from a man between 60 and 75 years old with COVID-19, enrolled during active disease.

CDR3 nucleotide sequence: TGTGCCAGCTCAACCTCCTACTACAATGAGCAGTTCTTC. Protein product: CASSTSYYNEQFF. The chain is built from TRBV18 and TRBJ2-1; D is undetermined. The V end lost 5 bases, the J end lost 3 bases, and 8 bases lay between the germline ends. Germline values: CDR1 KGHSH, CDR2 LQKENI. The CDR3 has 13 amino acids.

Of note for this clone: The sample carries other DNA sequences with the same CDR3. The V gene is TRBV7-9, the J gene TRBJ2-2, with 9 bases fitting TRBD1. CDR1 and CDR2 (germline): SEHNR, FQNEAQ (reference sequence). Trimming cost V 2 bases and J 2 bases; bases outside gene matches: 6. There are 17 residues in the CDR3. The CDR3 region is CASSLSGQGSNTGELFF. CDR3 nucleotides: TGTGCCAGCAGCTTAAGTGGACAGGGGAGTAACACCGGGGAGCTGTTTTTT.

This sequence joins TRBV11-3 and TRBJ2-6, with a possible D match to TRBD2 (6 bases). The CDR3 spans 16 residues. CDR1 and CDR2 from the germline V gene are SGHNT and YENEEA. The V and J ends lost 5 bases and 2 bases respectively, with 13 bases between them. The CDR3 nucleotides read TGTGCCAGCAGCGTCGGGAGTTCCCCTGGGGCCAACGTCCTGACTTTC. Translating it yields CASSVGSSPGANVLTF.

CDR3 residues: CASSESGGEEKLFF. The CDR3 region has the DNA TGTGCCAGCAGTGAATCCGGGGGGGAGGAAAAACTGTTTTTT. The chain carries TRBV25-1 and TRBJ1-4, with D tentatively TRBD1 (5 bases). The germline V and J ends were trimmed by 1 base and 8 bases, with 11 bases remaining between them. The CDR3 has 14 residues. Germline CDR1 and CDR2: MGHDK and SYGVNS.

The J gene is TRBJ2-3, the V gene TRBV12-3 or TRBV12-4, with unresolved D. With 3 bases removed from V and 3 bases from J, the gap between germline ends came to 7 bases. This CDR3 comprises 13 residues. CDR3 loop: CASSLGHTDTQYF. In DNA form, the CDR3 reads TGTGCCAGCAGTTTGGGCCATACAGATACGCAGTATTTT.

The chain employs TRBV2 and TRBJ2-5; 9 nucleotides line up with TRBD2. This CDR3 contains 13 residues. V lost 6 bases and J lost 2; bases outside the gene matches: 1. The germline CDR1 and CDR2 sequences are SNHLY and FYNNEI. The CDR3 DNA reads TGTGCCAGCAGGACTAGCGGTCAAGAGACCCAGTACTTC. As protein: CASRTSGQETQYF.

The chain recombines TRBV6-2 or TRBV6-3 with TRBJ2-1, with 7 bases lining up with TRBD2. This CDR3 contains 15 residues. J gave up 4 bases and V 5 bases, and 8 bases lay outside the gene matches. Per the germline V gene, CDR1 is MNHEY and CDR2 is SVGEGT. In DNA form, the CDR3 reads TGTGCCAGCAGTCCAAGCGGGACGGCATACAATGAGCAGTTCTTC. It yields the protein CASSPSGTAYNEQFF.

Here the CDR3 reads CASSINRGDEQFF. The CDR3 bases are TGTGCCAGTAGTATAAACAGGGGGGATGAGCAGTTCTTC. This chain uses TRBV19 with TRBJ2-1; 8 bases fit TRBD1. The V and J ends lost 2 bases and 8 bases, in that order; junction bases with no gene match: 2. Germline CDR1 reads LNHDA; CDR2 reads SQIVND (reference sequence). CDR3 length: 13 residues.

This chain links TRBV3-1 (or the pseudogene TRBV3-2) with TRBJ1-5, with 9 bases aligning to TRBD1. Germline-derived CDR1 and CDR2 are LGHDT and YNNKEL (reference sequence). The CDR3 sequence is 14 residues long. V lost 3 bases and J lost 5; bases outside the gene matches: 2. CDR3 DNA: TGTGCCAGCAGCCACGGACAGGGGTATCAGCCCCAGCATTTT. Encoded protein: CASSHGQGYQPQHF.

To note about this clone: This same CDR3 is encoded by further DNA sequences in the sample. The CDR3 DNA follows: TGTGCCAGCTCACCGGCAGGCGGGGAGACCCAGTACTTC. Its protein product is CASSPAGGETQYF. This chain connects TRBV18 to TRBJ2-5, with D possibly TRBD2 on 5 matching bases. The V end was cut by 3 bases, the J end by 5 bases, with 10 bases between. CDR3 length equals 13 residues. Germline CDR1 is KGHSH and CDR2 is LQKENI.

The V call is TRBV10-3, the J call TRBJ2-1; the match to TRBD1 covers 7 bases. This CDR3 comprises 16 residues. With V trimmed by 7 bases and J by 1 base, 10 bases remained unmatched. Germline V gene data show CDR1 as ENHRY and CDR2 as SYGVKD. CDR3 amino acids: CAINPTGAISYNEQFF. In DNA form, the CDR3 reads TGTGCCATCAACCCCACAGGGGCAATTTCCTACAATGAGCAGTTCTTC.

The chain carries TRBV5-1 and TRBJ2-7; 10 bases fit TRBD2. With 2 bases clipped from V and 0 bases from J, the junction kept 2 bases outside the gene matches. Germline V CDR1 and CDR2: SGHRS, YFSETQ. CDR3 size: 15 residues. The CDR3 loop is CASSLLAGSSYEQYF. CDR3 nucleotide sequence: TGCGCCAGCAGCTTACTAGCGGGAAGCTCCTACGAGCAGTACTTC.

V gene TRBV7-2 combines with J gene TRBJ2-1; tentative D call: TRBD2 (6 bases). Trimming took off 5 bases at V and 7 bases at J, with 15 bases between the two ends. Germline values: CDR1 SGHTA, CDR2 FQGNSA. The CDR3 covers 14 residues. The CDR3 nucleotides read TGTGCCAGCAGCCCCCGGGAGAGGAGGAATGAGCAGTTCTTC. Its translation: CASSPRERRNEQFF.

The J gene is TRBJ2-2, the V gene TRBV3-1 (or the pseudogene TRBV3-2); TRBD2 might be the D (6 bases). Germline V gene sequence: CDR1 LGHDT, CDR2 YNNKEL (reference sequence). This CDR3 has 14 amino acids. V lost 6 bases, J lost 2 bases, and 10 bases lay in between. This chain's CDR3 is CASRGDSNTGELFF. CDR3 sequence (DNA): TGTGCCAGCAGAGGGGACTCCAACACCGGGGAGCTGTTTTTT.

The chain links TRBV30 to TRBJ1-1; TRBD1 agrees at 10 bases. Trimming cost V 3 bases and J 5 bases; bases outside gene matches: 3. CDR1 is GTSNPN, CDR2 SVGIG, per germline (reference sequence). The CDR3 has 13 amino acids. The CDR3: CAWRGDRGTEAFF. For the CDR3, the DNA is TGTGCCTGGAGGGGGGACAGGGGAACTGAAGCTTTCTTT.

The J gene is TRBJ2-3, the V gene TRBV3-1 (or the pseudogene TRBV3-2); no clear D. Germline V CDR1 and CDR2: LGHDT, YNNKEL (reference sequence). The V end was cut by 3 bases, the J end by 6 bases, with 4 bases between. This CDR3 contains 11 residues. CDR3 region: CASSHRDTQYF. CDR3 nucleotides: TGTGCCAGCAGCCACCGGGATACGCAGTATTTT.

The chain carries TRBV5-6 and TRBJ1-2; TRBD1 is a possible D gene (5 bases). The V end was cut by 4 bases, the J end by 0 bases, with 13 bases between. This CDR3 has 15 residues. Per the germline V gene, CDR1 is SGHDT and CDR2 is YYEEEE. CDR3 sequence reads: CASSPGTGSNYGYTF. CDR3 in DNA: TGTGCCAGCAGCCCCGGGACTGGGTCTAACTATGGCTACACCTTC. Using reference TRBV5-6 and TRBJ1-2 for the parts outside the CDR3, the full variable domain is DAGVTQSPTHLIKTRGQQVTLRCSPKSGHDTVSWYQQALGQGPQFIFQYYEEEERQRGNFPDRFSGHQFPNYSSELNVNALLLGDSALYLCASSPGTGSNYGYTFGSGTRLTVV.

This chain uses TRBV4-1 with TRBJ2-1, with D hard to call. The germline V and J ends were trimmed by 1 base and 5 bases, with 9 bases remaining between them. Per the germline V gene, CDR1 is MGHRA and CDR2 is YSYEKL. The CDR3 has 14 residues. Written as DNA, the CDR3 is TGCGCCAGCAGCCAAGTGGGCCTTGACAATGAGCAGTTCTTC. This gives the protein CASSQVGLDNEQFF.

The rearrangement links TRBV7-8 to TRBJ2-7; D perhaps matches TRBD2 (6 bases). The germline V gene has CDR1 SGHVS and CDR2 FQNEAQ. This CDR3 region has 18 residues. V shed 0 bases and J shed 3 bases, with 21 bases lying between them. CDR3 in DNA: TGTGCCAGCAGCTTAGCGCGCCGACAGCTAGCGAGACACTACGAGCAGTACTTC. It encodes CASSLARRQLARHYEQYF.

Only one count was recorded for this clone. The CDR3 loop is CASSPRYSQETQYF. CDR3 DNA sequence: TGCGCCAGCAGCCCCCGTTATAGTCAAGAGACCCAGTACTTC. The J gene is TRBJ2-5, the V gene TRBV4-3; D not certain. Germline V CDR1 and CDR2: LGHNA, YSLEER. The CDR3 is 14 residues long. The ends were cut back, 4 bases at V and 2 bases at J, with 11 bases in the middle.

The chain employs TRBV2 and TRBJ2-5, with D possibly being TRBD2 (5 bases). CDR1 is SNHLY and CDR2 is FYNNEI in the germline V gene. This CDR3 has 13 amino acids. With 4 bases removed from V and 1 base from J, the gap between germline ends came to 7 bases. Written as DNA, the CDR3 is TGTGCCAGCAGTGGGAGCGGCCAAGAGACCCAGTACTTC. Amino acids: CASSGSGQETQYF.

The chain combines TRBV7-6 with TRBJ2-1; 7 bases are a match to TRBD2. With 4 bases clipped from V and 0 bases from J, the junction kept 6 bases outside the gene matches. CDR1 and CDR2 from the germline V gene are SGHVS and FNYEAQ. The CDR3 spans 16 residues. CDR3 nucleotide sequence: TGTGCCAGCAGCTCCACTAGCGAACACTCCTACAATGAGCAGTTCTTC. It codes for CASSSTSEHSYNEQFF.

V gene TRBV18 combines with J gene TRBJ1-1; D not resolved. The CDR3 is 15 amino acids. V was clipped by 2 bases and J by 4 bases, with 14 bases between them. The germline V gene has CDR1 KGHSH and CDR2 LQKENI. The CDR3 DNA reads TGTGCCAGCTCACCAAGGGAGGGTTTCAGCACTGAAGCTTTCTTT. Translated: CASSPREGFSTEAFF.

The chain carries TRBV19 and TRBJ1-6; maybe TRBD1 (5 bases). V shed 8 bases and J shed 8 bases, with 7 bases lying between them. This CDR3 contains 11 residues. Germline V CDR1 and CDR2: LNHDA, SQIVND (reference sequence). The CDR3 sequence is CASGGDSPLHF. Written as DNA, the CDR3 is TGTGCCAGTGGGGGGGATTCACCCCTCCACTTT.

This chain connects TRBV11-1 to TRBJ1-1; TRBD1 matches 7 bases. There are 13 residues in the CDR3. The germline CDR1 and CDR2 sequences are SGHAT and FQDESV (reference sequence). V shed 4 bases, J shed 4 bases, and the junction held 3 bases outside the gene matches. The CDR3 DNA reads TGTGCCAGCAGCTCCCCAGGGGGCACTGAAGCTTTCTTT. This gives the protein CASSSPGGTEAFF. The complete variable domain, with remaining parts taken from reference TRBV11-1 and TRBJ1-1, reads EAEVAQSPRYKITEKSQAVAFWCDPISGHATLYWYRQILGQGPELLVQFQDESVVDDSQLPKDRFSAERLKGVDSTLKIQPAELGDSAMYLCASSSPGGTEAFFGQGTRLTVV.

CDR3 loop: CASSPRTGTGETQYF. The DNA of the CDR3 is TGCGCCAGCAGCCCTAGGACAGGGACTGGGGAGACCCAGTACTTC. V gene TRBV5-1 combines with J gene TRBJ2-5; 8 positions agree with TRBD1. Germline V gene sequence: CDR1 SGHRS, CDR2 YFSETQ. V lost 4 bases and J lost 5; bases outside the gene matches: 10. This CDR3 is built from 15 residues.

This sequence joins TRBV3-1 (or the pseudogene TRBV3-2) and TRBJ2-7, with D maybe TRBD1 (5 bases). V lost 1 base to trimming and J lost 4 bases, with 11 bases between them. The germline gives CDR1 LGHDT, CDR2 YNNKEL (reference sequence). The CDR3 consists of 14 residues. CDR3 DNA sequence: TGTGCCAGCAGCCAAGCCCGCAGGGAATACGAGCAGTACTTC. It codes for CASSQARREYEQYF.

V and J are TRBV5-5 and TRBJ2-1; 9 bases are shared with TRBD2. With 0 bases clipped from V and 0 bases from J, the junction kept 7 bases outside the gene matches. The CDR3 has 18 residues. CDR1 and CDR2 from the germline V gene are SGHKS and YYEKEE (reference sequence). DNA for the CDR3: TGTGCCAGCAGCTTGGCCTTTAGCGGGGGATCCTCCTACAATGAGCAGTTCTTC. This sequence encodes CASSLAFSGGSSYNEQFF.

The gene calls are TRBV24-1 and TRBJ1-4, with 9 positions matching TRBD1. V was pared by 1 base and J by 7 bases, with 6 bases of the junction left unmatched. This CDR3 has 16 amino acids. Germline V CDR1 and CDR2: KGHDR, SFDVKD. The chain's CDR3 is CATSDFRGQGTEKLFF. CDR3 coding DNA: TGTGCCACCAGTGATTTTAGGGGACAGGGAACTGAAAAACTGTTTTTT.